This T cell receptor beta chain comes out of a study of identical twins. Notes on the study in general: Out-of-frame beta sequences exhibited a weaker degree of excess twin sharing.

CDR1 and CDR2 from the germline V gene are SGHAT and FQNNGV. Germline trimming cut 5 bases from V and 2 bases from J; bases unmatched to any gene: 6. The CDR3 sequence is 16 residues long. On this clonotype itself: Its specificity is unknown.

Each CDR3 protein is one row after TCRdb ran MiXCR on the 5' RACE reads. The table lists a few hundred thousand distinct CDR3 sequences, roughly 8.7% of them singletons. The same sample was also studied in work on yellow fever vaccine responses in identical twins.

The rearrangement joins TRBV11-2 to TRBJ2-3, with 11 bases identical to TRBD2. The receptor's source is a woman aged 18-29 years in good health. Sequencing input: CD8+ T cells sorted from blood. DNA of the CDR3: TGTGCCAGCAGCCCTGCTAGCGGGAGGTTCACAGATACGCAGTATTTT. Its protein is CASSPASGRFTDTQYF. Full variable domain (remainder filled in from reference TRBV11-2 and TRBJ2-3): EAGVAQSPRYKIIEKRQSVAFWCNPISGHATLYWYQQILGQGPKLLIQFQNNGVVDDSQLPKDRFSAERLKGVDSTLKIQPAKLEDSAVYLCASSPASGRFTDTQYFGPGTRLTVL.